These T cell receptor beta chains were read from a single sample in a study of blood T cell repertoires in COVID-19. This table comes from immunoSEQ multiplex PCR, and its TCRdb copy is limited to in-frame clones, with some not included. This table has 200,000 or so clones, roughly 80% appearing once. Sequencing used peripheral blood. Source of these receptors: a woman aged 25 to 39 with acute or convalescent COVID-19. The CDR3 runs from the conserved cysteine through the conserved F or W. The D gene is left open where the match is weak. The listing skips clone size in some rows; elsewhere it reads once, few, many or a size class.

j_call	d_call	v_call	cdr3_length	clone_size	cdr3_nt	cdr3_aa
TRBJ2-1	TRBD2	TRBV6-2/TRBV6-3	16	NA	TGTGCCAGCAGTTATGGGGCCGGGACTAGTTCCAATGAGCAGTTCTTC	CASSYGAGTSSNEQFF
TRBJ1-4	TRBD1	TRBV6-2/TRBV6-3	16	NA	TGTGCCAGCAGTTACTCCGGACAGGGCGGACGGGAAAAACTGTTTTTT	CASSYSGQGGREKLFF
TRBJ1-1	NA	TRBV18	14	NA	TGTGCCAGCTCACACCCTCCAGGGAACACTGAAGCTTTCTTT	CASSHPPGNTEAFF
TRBJ1-4	NA	TRBV29-1	13	NA	TGCAGCGTCTCGGGGGGAACTAATGAAAAACTGTTTTTT	CSVSGGTNEKLFF
TRBJ2-3	TRBD2	TRBV9	15	once	TGTGCCAGCAGCGTCATGGGCGGGAGCTCTCATACGCAGTATTTT	CASSVMGGSSHTQYF
TRBJ2-1	TRBD2	TRBV19	16	once	TGTGCCAGTAGCACTCCTAGCGGGACCGGTGGAAATGAGCAGTTCTTC	CASSTPSGTGGNEQFF
TRBJ1-4	TRBD1	TRBV27	14	NA	TGTGCCAGCAGTCGGGACAGGGTTAATGAAAAACTGTTTTTT	CASSRDRVNEKLFF
TRBJ1-5	TRBD1	TRBV30	14	few	TGTGCCTGGAGTACAGGGGGCGCGTCCCAGCCCCAGCATTTT	CAWSTGGASQPQHF
TRBJ2-1	TRBD2	TRBV6-2/TRBV6-3	13	NA	TGTGCCAGCACCCCGCTAGCGGGGAAAGAGCAGTTCTTC	CASTPLAGKEQFF
TRBJ2-1	TRBD2	TRBV28	17	NA	TGTGCCAGCAGTCCCCACACCGGGACTAGCCGCTACAATGAGCAGTTCTTC	CASSPHTGTSRYNEQFF
TRBJ2-5	NA	TRBV4-2	14	NA	TGTGCCAGCAGCCAAGTGTCAGACCAAGAGACCCAGTACTTC	CASSQVSDQETQYF
TRBJ2-7	NA	TRBV7-9	12	once	TGTGCCAGCAGCTTAGAATACACCGAGCAGTACTTC	CASSLEYTEQYF
TRBJ1-2	NA	TRBV3-1/TRBV3-2	12	few	TGTGCCAGCAGCCAAGACCCCTCCGGCTACACCTTC	CASSQDPSGYTF
TRBJ1-5	TRBD1	TRBV28	15	few	TGTGCCAGCAGTCCCAGAGGGGGCTACAATCAGCCCCAGCATTTT	CASSPRGGYNQPQHF
TRBJ2-2	TRBD2	TRBV7-9	17	NA	TGTGCCAGCAGCTTGAGCCTAGCGGGGGACTACACCGGGGAGCTGTTTTTT	CASSLSLAGDYTGELFF
TRBJ2-1	NA	TRBV19	16	NA	TGTGCCAGTAGAAGTTCGAGGGACTTCCTCCACAATGAGCAGTTCTTC	CASRSSRDFLHNEQFF
TRBJ1-4	NA	TRBV4-1	15	NA	TGCGCCAGCAGCCAAGATTCGACTTGGGAGGAAAAACTGTTTTTT	CASSQDSTWEEKLFF
TRBJ2-7	TRBD1	TRBV20-1	13	NA	TGCAGTGCTAGTCCGGGACAGTCCTACGAGCAGTACTTC	CSASPGQSYEQYF
TRBJ1-2	NA	TRBV30	15	NA	TGTGCCTGGAGTGTAAGTCTGGGAGGAAGTCGCGGCTACACCTTC	CAWSVSLGGSRGYTF
TRBJ2-3	NA	TRBV29-1	14	NA	TGCAGCGTTGCTCAGGGCAGGGAAACAGATACGCAGTATTTT	CSVAQGRETDTQYF
TRBJ2-7	TRBD1	TRBV2	13	NA	TGTGCCAGCTCCGGGACAGGGGGAGAAGAGCAGTACTTC	CASSGTGGEEQYF
TRBJ2-1	NA	TRBV6-6	13	NA	TGTGCCAGCAGCCGGGATTCCTACAATGAGCAGTTCTTC	CASSRDSYNEQFF